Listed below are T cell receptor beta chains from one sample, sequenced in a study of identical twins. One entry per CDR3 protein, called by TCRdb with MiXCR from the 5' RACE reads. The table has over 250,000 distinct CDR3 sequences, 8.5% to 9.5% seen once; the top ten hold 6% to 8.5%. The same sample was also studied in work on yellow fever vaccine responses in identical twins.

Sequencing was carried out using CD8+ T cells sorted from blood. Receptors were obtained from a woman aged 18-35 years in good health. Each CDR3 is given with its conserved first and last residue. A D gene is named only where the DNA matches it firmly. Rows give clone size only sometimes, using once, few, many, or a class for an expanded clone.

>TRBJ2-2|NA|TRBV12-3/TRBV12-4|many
TGTGCCAGCAATCCCGGGACCGGGGAGCTGTTTTTT
CASNPGTGELFF
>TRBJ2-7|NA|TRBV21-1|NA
TGTGCCAGCAACCATGGGTCCTCATCGACCAAGTACTTC
CASNHGSSSTKYF
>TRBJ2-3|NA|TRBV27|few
TGTGCCTCTCAGGGTGTTTGGGGGTCTTTCACAGATACGCAGTATTTT
CASQGVWGSFTDTQYF
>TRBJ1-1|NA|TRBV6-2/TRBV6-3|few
TGTGCCAGCAGTTACTCCGGCAGGGTCCCGAACACTGAAGCTTTCTTT
CASSYSGRVPNTEAFF
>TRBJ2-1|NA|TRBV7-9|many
TGTGCCAGCAGCTCCGGACTACCGAACAATGAGCAGTTCTTC
CASSSGLPNNEQFF
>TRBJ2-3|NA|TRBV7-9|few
TGTGCCAGCGGACCAGTGTCTACAGATACGCAGTATTTT
CASGPVSTDTQYF
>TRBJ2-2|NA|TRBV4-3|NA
TGCGCCAGCAGACGAGGGAGGTTGTCGAACACCGGGGAGCTGTTTTTT
CASRRGRLSNTGELFF
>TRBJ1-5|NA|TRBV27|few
TGTGCCAGCGCGACATATCCAGGGGGCAATCAGCCCCAGCATTTT
CASATYPGGNQPQHF
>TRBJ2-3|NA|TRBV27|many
TGTGCCAGCAGTGCAATAAGCGCCGGTTTGGGCACAGATACGCAGTATTTT
CASSAISAGLGTDTQYF
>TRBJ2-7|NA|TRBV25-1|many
TGTGCCAGCAGTTCAGAGTGGGCCTACGAGCAGTACTTC
CASSSEWAYEQYF
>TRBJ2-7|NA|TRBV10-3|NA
TGTGCCATCAGCGTCCTCGGGCAGGGGGGGTCCTACGAGCAGTACTTC
CAISVLGQGGSYEQYF
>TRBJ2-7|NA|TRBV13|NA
TGTGCCAGCAGCTCGCAAGGGTCCTTCTTCGAGCAGTACTTC
CASSSQGSFFEQYF
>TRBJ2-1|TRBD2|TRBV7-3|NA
TGTGCCAGCAGCCGGGGAGCGGGGGGATACAATGAGCAGTTCTTC
CASSRGAGGYNEQFF
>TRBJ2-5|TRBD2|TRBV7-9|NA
TGTGCCAGCAGCCATCTAGCGGGGGGGAACTTC
CASSHLAGGNF
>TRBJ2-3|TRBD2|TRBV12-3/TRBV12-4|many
TGTGCCAGCAGTTTGAGCGGGGGGACCACAGATACGCAGTATTTT
CASSLSGGTTDTQYF
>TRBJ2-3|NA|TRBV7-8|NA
TGTGCCAGCAGCTTAGGGGGGGCGGGGACTAAAGAGGGCTTTACGCAGTATTTT
CASSLGGAGTKEGFTQYF
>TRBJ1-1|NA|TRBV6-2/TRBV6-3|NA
TGTGCCAGCAGTGAGAGCGACGAAGGCGGTAGTGAAGCTTTCTTT
CASSESDEGGSEAFF
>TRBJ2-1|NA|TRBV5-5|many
TGTGCCAGCAGCTTGACGGCCCTCTTGGGAAATGAGCAGTTCTTC
CASSLTALLGNEQFF
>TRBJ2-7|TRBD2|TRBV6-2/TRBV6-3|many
TGTGCCAGCAGTTACTCCAAGGGCGGGAGACGGGCCTACGAGCAGTACTTC
CASSYSKGGRRAYEQYF
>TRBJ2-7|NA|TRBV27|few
TGTGCCAGCAGTTATGGGGGGGCCGGCTACGAGCAGTACTTC
CASSYGGAGYEQYF
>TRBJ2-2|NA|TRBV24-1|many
TGTGCCACCAGTGATTTTGAGGGCGGCACCGGGGAGCTGTTTTTT
CATSDFEGGTGELFF
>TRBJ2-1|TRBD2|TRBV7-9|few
TGTGCCAGCAGCTTAGCCGGACTAGCGGGGACCAATGAGCAGTTCTTC
CASSLAGLAGTNEQFF
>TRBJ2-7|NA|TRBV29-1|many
TGCAGCGTTGGAAATCCCGCGGGGGCGCTTAACGAGCAGTACTTC
CSVGNPAGALNEQYF
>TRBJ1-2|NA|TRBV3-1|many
TGTGCCAGCAGCCCCGGGTACAGACTTTCGTCTAACTATGGCTACACCTTC
CASSPGYRLSSNYGYTF
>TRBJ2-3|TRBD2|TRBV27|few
TGTGCCAGCAGTTCGGGGGGGCCGACTAGCACAGATACGCAGTATTTT
CASSSGGPTSTDTQYF